These T cell receptor beta chains were read from a single sample in a study of siplizumab effects on memory and regulatory T cells. Measured with immunoSEQ multiplex PCR; TCRdb has only the in-frame clones, and not every one. The sample shows about 98,000 clones, more than 85% of them seen only once. The sequenced material came from CD4+ T cells sorted from blood. These receptors came from a human donor in good health. Each CDR3 is given with its conserved first and last residue. Fields, in order: J gene, clone size, D gene, V gene, CDR3 protein, CDR3 DNA. A D gene is named only where the DNA matches it firmly. Not every row has a clone size; where given, it reads once, few, many or a size class.

J: TRBJ1-2; size: .; D: TRBD1; V: TRBV19; CDR3: CASRDRGLFSSASYGYTF; DNA: TGTGCCAGTAGGGATAGGGGGCTTTTCTCTTCGGCGTCTTATGGCTACACCTTC
J: TRBJ1-2; size: .; D: TRBD1; V: TRBV19; CDR3: CASSMSGTVYGYTF; DNA: TGTGCCAGTAGTATGAGCGGGACAGTGTATGGCTACACCTTC
J: TRBJ2-7; size: .; D: .; V: TRBV7-6; CDR3: CASSPFTGIEQYF; DNA: TGTGCCAGCAGCCCCTTTACAGGTATCGAGCAGTACTTC
J: TRBJ2-3; size: .; D: .; V: TRBV15; CDR3: CATSRETGADTQYF; DNA: TGTGCCACCAGCAGAGAAACGGGTGCAGATACGCAGTATTTT
J: TRBJ2-7; size: .; D: .; V: TRBV27; CDR3: CASSLRLETYEQYF; DNA: TGTGCCAGCAGTTTAAGACTCGAAACCTACGAGCAGTACTTC
J: TRBJ1-1; size: once; D: .; V: TRBV28; CDR3: CASSELQGRTEAFF; DNA: TGTGCCAGCAGTGAATTGCAGGGTCGGACTGAAGCTTTCTTT
J: TRBJ1-6; size: .; D: .; V: TRBV25-1; CDR3: CASSGTAPVNSPLHF; DNA: TGTGCCAGCAGTGGAACCGCACCCGTAAATTCACCCCTCCACTTT
J: TRBJ2-1; size: .; D: TRBD2; V: TRBV6-5; CDR3: CASSWGEGEQFF; DNA: TGTGCCAGCAGTTGGGGGGAGGGGGAGCAGTTCTTC
J: TRBJ1-1; size: .; D: .; V: TRBV30; CDR3: CAFISTEAFF; DNA: TGTGCCTTTATAAGCACTGAAGCTTTCTTT
J: TRBJ2-4; size: once; D: .; V: TRBV14; CDR3: CASSYQGNVNIQYF; DNA: TGTGCCAGCAGCTATCAGGGGAATGTGAACATTCAGTACTTC
J: TRBJ2-5; size: .; D: .; V: TRBV27; CDR3: CASSYSTGNPETQYF; DNA: TGTGCCAGCAGTTACTCGACTGGGAACCCGGAGACCCAGTACTTC
J: TRBJ2-6; size: .; D: .; V: TRBV14; CDR3: CASSPTIRFLGGANVLTF; DNA: TGTGCCAGCAGCCCAACGATCCGATTTCTTGGCGGGGCCAACGTCCTGACTTTC
J: TRBJ1-1; size: .; D: .; V: TRBV5-1; CDR3: CASSIARTGGRDTEAFF; DNA: TGCGCCAGCAGCATAGCCCGGACGGGTGGACGGGACACTGAAGCTTTCTTT
J: TRBJ1-2; size: .; D: .; V: TRBV7-9; CDR3: CASSLEAGDGGGYTF; DNA: TGTGCCAGCAGCTTAGAGGCAGGGGACGGTGGTGGCTACACCTTC
J: TRBJ1-5; size: .; D: .; V: TRBV5-1; CDR3: CASSLGQDNQPQHF; DNA: TGCGCCAGCAGCTTGGGACAGGACAATCAGCCCCAGCATTTT
J: TRBJ2-7; size: once; D: .; V: TRBV14; CDR3: CASSQGREQYF; DNA: TGTGCCAGCAGCCAGGGACGGGAGCAGTACTTC
J: TRBJ1-2; size: .; D: .; V: TRBV30; CDR3: CAWSTSSGVDYGYTF; DNA: TGTGCCTGGAGTACGTCCTCAGGGGTAGACTATGGCTACACCTTC
J: TRBJ2-1; size: .; D: TRBD2; V: TRBV12-5; CDR3: CASGLKAGPYNEQFF; DNA: TGTGCTAGTGGTTTAAAAGCGGGGCCCTACAATGAGCAGTTCTTC
J: TRBJ1-5; size: .; D: TRBD1; V: TRBV11-2; CDR3: CASSIGRGRGIGNQPQHF; DNA: TGTGCCAGCAGCATCGGTAGGGGGCGCGGAATTGGCAATCAGCCCCAGCATTTT
J: TRBJ1-5; size: .; D: TRBD1; V: TRBV7-9; CDR3: CASSQGQGRVANQPQHF; DNA: TGTGCCAGCAGCCAGGGACAGGGCCGTGTTGCCAATCAGCCCCAGCATTTT
J: TRBJ2-1; size: .; D: TRBD1; V: TRBV10-1; CDR3: CASSEGTGFDNEQFF; DNA: TGCGCCAGCAGTGAGGGGACAGGGTTTGACAATGAGCAGTTCTTC
J: TRBJ2-1; size: .; D: .; V: TRBV5-5; CDR3: CASSLVGGDSYNEQFF; DNA: TGTGCCAGCAGCTTGGTCGGTGGGGACTCCTACAATGAGCAGTTCTTC
J: TRBJ1-3; size: .; D: .; V: TRBV30; CDR3: CAWSPPGHSSGNTIYF; DNA: TGTGCCTGGAGCCCCCCGGGACATTCCTCTGGAAACACCATATATTTT
J: TRBJ1-2; size: .; D: .; V: TRBV6-5; CDR3: CASSDLPGTDGYTF; DNA: TGTGCCAGCAGTGACCTACCCGGGACGGATGGCTACACCTTC
J: TRBJ2-1; size: once; D: TRBD2; V: TRBV4-1; CDR3: CASSQASSGSGNEQFF; DNA: TGCGCCAGCAGCCAAGCGTCTAGCGGGAGTGGTAATGAGCAGTTCTTC